This TCR beta chain stems from a study of identical twins. General study findings and limits: A cross-sectional statistical analysis, not follow-up of the same donors, supported the conclusions. High-abundance cord blood beta clonotypes had fewer insertions; memory repertoires showed none.

To note about this clonotype: The target antigen is unknown.

One entry per CDR3 protein, called by TCRdb with MiXCR from the 5' RACE reads. The table has some 300,000 distinct CDR3 sequences, 10% to 15% seen once; the top ten hold 6% to 9%. The CDR3 is 12 amino acids. V lost 6 bases and J 3 bases, leaving 9 bases between the germline ends. Germline assignment: CDR1 SNHLY and CDR2 FYNNEI. The data also belong to a second study, concerning yellow fever vaccine responses in identical twins. That investigation notes: Twins' vaccine T cell response reportedly gave the appearance of partial convergence and partial personalization.

The sample was CD8+ T cells sorted from blood. The chain combines TRBV2 with TRBJ2-7; D is unresolved. The receptor was derived from a woman aged 18-29 years in good health. The CDR3 region has the DNA TGTGCCAGCAGAGTACTTGTCTACGAGCAGTACTTC. Its protein is CASRVLVYEQYF.